This T cell receptor (beta chain) was obtained from a study of cytomegalovirus exposure and HLA in healthy donors. About the study: Later analysis reported that the 110 or so validation repertoires shared the platform of the 650 to 700 first-cohort repertoires. Study-level results: Testing in vitro showed three CMV-associated chains specific for CMV antigens. TCR clusters originating in the first cohort tended to co-occur in the approximately 120 validation repertoires, according to a later analysis. Among TCR sequences, most were rare, though some public TCRs appeared in many donors.

Comment on this clone: Antigen specificity is unknown.

This CDR3 comprises 15 residues. The ends were cut back, 6 bases at V and 0 bases at J, with 15 bases in the middle. The germline gives CDR1 MNHEY, CDR2 SMNVEV (reference sequence). TCRdb keeps only in-frame clones here, not all; method: immunoSEQ multiplex PCR. The sample has some 320,000 clones, roughly 87% seen once. The clonotype was recovered from a woman between 25 and 40 years old in good health and CMV-seropositive. Sequenced input: PBMCs. V is TRBV27 and J is TRBJ2-7; D possibly corresponds to TRBD2 (7 bases). CDR3 nucleotides: TGTGCCAGCAGCAAGGGAGGGGGAAGCTCCTACGAGCAGTACTTC. Translating gives CASSKGGGSSYEQYF.